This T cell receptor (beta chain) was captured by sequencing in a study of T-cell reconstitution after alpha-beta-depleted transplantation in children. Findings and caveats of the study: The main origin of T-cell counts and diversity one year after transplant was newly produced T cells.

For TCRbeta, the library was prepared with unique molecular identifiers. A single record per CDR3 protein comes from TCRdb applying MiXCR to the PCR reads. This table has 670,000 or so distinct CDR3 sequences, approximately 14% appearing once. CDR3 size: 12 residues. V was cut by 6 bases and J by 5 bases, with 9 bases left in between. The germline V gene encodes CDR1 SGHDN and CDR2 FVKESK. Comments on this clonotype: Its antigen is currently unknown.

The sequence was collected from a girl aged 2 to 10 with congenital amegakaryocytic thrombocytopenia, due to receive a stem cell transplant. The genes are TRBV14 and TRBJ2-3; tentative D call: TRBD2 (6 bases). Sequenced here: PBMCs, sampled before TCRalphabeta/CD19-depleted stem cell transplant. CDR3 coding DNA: TGTGCCAGCAGATCAGCGGGAGATACGCAGTATTTT. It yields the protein CASRSAGDTQYF.